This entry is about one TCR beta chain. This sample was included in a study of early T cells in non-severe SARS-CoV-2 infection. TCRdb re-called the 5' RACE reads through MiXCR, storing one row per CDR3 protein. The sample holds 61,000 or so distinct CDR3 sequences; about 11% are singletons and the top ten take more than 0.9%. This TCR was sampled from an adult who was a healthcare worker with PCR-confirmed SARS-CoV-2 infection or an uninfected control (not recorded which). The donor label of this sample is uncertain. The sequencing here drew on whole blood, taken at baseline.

CDR3 amino acids: CASNGQVNTEAFF. The CDR3 nucleotides are TGCGCCAGCAACGGACAGGTTAACACTGAAGCTTTCTTT. The V and J genes are TRBV10-2 and TRBJ1-1; 7 bases are a match to TRBD1. CDR3 length: 13 residues. The V gene's germline CDR1 is WSHSY and CDR2 SAAADI. V was pared by 7 bases and J by 2 bases, with 4 bases of the junction left unmatched.